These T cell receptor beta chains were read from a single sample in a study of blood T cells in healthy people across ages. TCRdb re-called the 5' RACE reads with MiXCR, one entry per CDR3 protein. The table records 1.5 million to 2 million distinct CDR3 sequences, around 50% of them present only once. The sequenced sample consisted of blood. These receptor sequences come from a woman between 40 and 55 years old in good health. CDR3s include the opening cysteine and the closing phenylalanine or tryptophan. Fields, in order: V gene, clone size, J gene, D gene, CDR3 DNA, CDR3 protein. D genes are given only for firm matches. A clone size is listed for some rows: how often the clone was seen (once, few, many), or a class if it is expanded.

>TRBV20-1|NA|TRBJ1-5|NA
TGCAGTGCTAGAGATTTTTCAGGGACGGATCAGCCCCAGCATTTT
CSARDFSGTDQPQHF
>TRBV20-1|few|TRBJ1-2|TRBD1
TGCAGTGCTAGGGGGACAGGGGGCCTCGGGGGCTACACCTTC
CSARGTGGLGGYTF
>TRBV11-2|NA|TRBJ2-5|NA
TGTGCCAGCAGCTCCGGTTTGGCAGCCGGGGAGACCCAGTACTTC
CASSSGLAAGETQYF
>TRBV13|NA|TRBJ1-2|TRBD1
TGTGCCAGCAGCTCCCGCCCAGGGGGCGGGAATGGCTACACCTTC
CASSSRPGGGNGYTF
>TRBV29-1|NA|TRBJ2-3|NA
TGCAGCGTTGCCTACAGCACAGATACGCAGTATTTT
CSVAYSTDTQYF
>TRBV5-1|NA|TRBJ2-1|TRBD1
TGCGCCAGCAGCGAACCAGGGGGCGCGGGTAGAAATGAGCAGTTCTTC
CASSEPGGAGRNEQFF
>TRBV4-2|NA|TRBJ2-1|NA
TGTGCCAGCAGCCACGAGATCTACGTTGATGAGCAGTTCTTC
CASSHEIYVDEQFF
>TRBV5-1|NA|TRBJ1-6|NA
TGCGCCAGCAGACAGGGACTTAATTCACCCCTCCACTTT
CASRQGLNSPLHF
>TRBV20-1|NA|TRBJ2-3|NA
TGCAGTGCTAGAATTAGCTTAAGCACAGATACGCAGTATTTT
CSARISLSTDTQYF
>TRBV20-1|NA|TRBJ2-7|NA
TGCAGTGCTAGTAGTCCCGGCGAGCAGTACTTC
CSASSPGEQYF
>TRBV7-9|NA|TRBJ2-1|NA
TGTGCCAGCAGCCCGGCGAACAGCCCGACAGTTGAGCAGTTCTTC
CASSPANSPTVEQFF
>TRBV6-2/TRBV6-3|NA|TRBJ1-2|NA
TGTGCCAGCAGCTATTCCACGGGCAGCCATGGCTACACCTTC
CASSYSTGSHGYTF
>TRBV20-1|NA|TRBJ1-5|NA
TGCAGTGCTAGTTCGAGAACCGGGACCCTTAGCAATCAGCCCCAGCATTTT
CSASSRTGTLSNQPQHF
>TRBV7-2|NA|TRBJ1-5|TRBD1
TGTGCCAGCAGCGTAAGCCGGGACAGGGGCCAGCCCCAGCATTTT
CASSVSRDRGQPQHF
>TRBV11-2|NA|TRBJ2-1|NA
TGTGCCAGCAGCTTAGTCCCCGGGGCAGGGGACATCTATGAGCAGTTCTTC
CASSLVPGAGDIYEQFF
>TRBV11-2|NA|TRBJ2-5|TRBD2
TGTGCCAGCAGCCTAGTCCTACCGGGGGGGACCCAGTACTTC
CASSLVLPGGTQYF
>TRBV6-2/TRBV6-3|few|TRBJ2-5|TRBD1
TGTGCCTCGAGGGGACAGGGCCGTGGAGAGACCCAGTACTTC
CASRGQGRGETQYF
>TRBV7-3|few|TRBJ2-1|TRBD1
TGTGCCAGCAGCCCCACGGGACAGGATGTTGGTGAGCAGTTCTTC
CASSPTGQDVGEQFF
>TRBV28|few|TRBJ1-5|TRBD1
TGTGCCAGCAGTTTCGGGGACAGGGGAAGTCCGCATTTT
CASSFGDRGSPHF
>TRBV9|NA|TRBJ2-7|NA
TGTGCCAGCAGCGTAGCTTCACCTGATTACGAGCAGTACTTC
CASSVASPDYEQYF
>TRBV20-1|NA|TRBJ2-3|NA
TGCAGTGCTAGAAGGCCCCAGTCTAGCACAGATACGCAGTATTTT
CSARRPQSSTDTQYF
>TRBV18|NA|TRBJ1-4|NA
TGTGCCAGCTCTCCGGGTCTCGGGGAAAAACTGTTTTTT
CASSPGLGEKLFF
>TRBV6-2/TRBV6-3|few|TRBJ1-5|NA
TGTGCCAGCAGGCCCGGCGGGGGCGGCAATCAGCCCCAGCATTTT
CASRPGGGGNQPQHF
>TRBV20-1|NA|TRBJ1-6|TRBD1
TGCAGTGCTAGAGAAACCACAGGGGGCGAATCACCCCTCCACTTT
CSARETTGGESPLHF
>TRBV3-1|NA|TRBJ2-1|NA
TGTGCCAGCAGCGAAGGGTATTATACCTATGAGCAGTTCTTC
CASSEGYYTYEQFF
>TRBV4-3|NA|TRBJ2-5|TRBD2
TGCGCCAGCAGCCAAGATTGGGGGACTAGCGGGGAAGAGACCCAGTACTTC
CASSQDWGTSGEETQYF
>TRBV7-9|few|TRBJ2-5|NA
TGTGCCAGCAGCTTCCTTTACGAGACCCAGTACTTC
CASSFLYETQYF
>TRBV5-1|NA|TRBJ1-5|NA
TGCGCCAGCAGCCCCGACCGATTCATGCCCCAGCATTTT
CASSPDRFMPQHF
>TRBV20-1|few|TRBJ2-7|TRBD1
TGCAGTGCTAGAGAAATGACAGGGGACTACGAGCAGTACTTC
CSAREMTGDYEQYF
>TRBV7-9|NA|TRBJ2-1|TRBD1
TGTGCCAGCAGCCATACAGGGGCGACCTACAATGAGCAGTTCTTC
CASSHTGATYNEQFF